These T cell receptor beta chains were read from a single sample in a study of T cell changes during pregnancy in multiple sclerosis. Here immunoSEQ multiplex PCR was the method, and the copy in TCRdb shows in-frame clones only, minus some. Of over 55,000 clones detected, 92% appear once; the ten largest clones hold about 2.5%. Sequenced material: peripheral blood, taken in the first trimester of pregnancy. Every receptor here comes from a female donor with multiple sclerosis, enrolled in a pregnancy study. Each CDR3 is given with its conserved first and last residue. Each record gives: J gene, D gene, clone size, V gene, CDR3 DNA, CDR3 protein. D genes are given only for firm matches. Size tells how often a clone was seen (once, few, many) or the class of an expanded clone, and some rows leave it out.

TRBJ2-1,NA,NA,TRBV4-2,TGTGCCTGCCTAGGCCTAGCGAACAATGAGCAGTTCTTC,CACLGLANNEQFF
TRBJ2-1,TRBD2,NA,TRBV6-1,TGTGCCAGCAGCACCGGGACTAGCGGATACAATGAGCAGTTCTTC,CASSTGTSGYNEQFF
TRBJ2-3,TRBD2,NA,TRBV18,TGTGCCAGCTCACCACAAGCGGGAGGGCCTACAGATACGCAGTATTTT,CASSPQAGGPTDTQYF
TRBJ2-3,TRBD2,NA,TRBV12-5,TGTGCTAGTGGTTTGGGGGGTCTAGCGGGAGAGAATACGCAGTATTTT,CASGLGGLAGENTQYF
TRBJ2-3,TRBD2,NA,TRBV6-1,TGTGCCAGCAGTGAACTAGCGGGAGGTGCAGATACGCAGTATTTT,CASSELAGGADTQYF
TRBJ2-7,TRBD2,NA,TRBV28,TGTGCCAGCAGCCATCGGGGGGGACAAAGGAACCCAAATCCCTACGAGCAGTACTTC,CASSHRGGQRNPNPYEQYF
TRBJ1-1,NA,NA,TRBV4-1,TGCGCCAGCAGCCATAGGACAGAGACTGTTGAAGCTTTCTTT,CASSHRTETVEAFF
TRBJ2-5,NA,NA,TRBV18,TGTGCCAGCTCACCCCAGGGATTGAAGACCCAGTACTTC,CASSPQGLKTQYF
TRBJ2-7,TRBD2,once,TRBV29-1,TGCAGCGTATGGGGGGGAGAGTTGGCCTACGAGCAGTACTTC,CSVWGGELAYEQYF
TRBJ2-1,NA,NA,TRBV5-3,TGTGCCAGAAGCGCGTACTGTTACAATGAGCAGTTCTTC,CARSAYCYNEQFF
TRBJ2-7,NA,NA,TRBV7-9,TGTGCCAGCAGCTTTTACGGCGGAGGCCACTACGAGCAGTACTTC,CASSFYGGGHYEQYF
TRBJ2-1,TRBD2,once,TRBV6-5,TGTGCCAGCAGTTACGGGACTAGCGGGACGGTTGAGCAGTTCTTC,CASSYGTSGTVEQFF
TRBJ2-5,NA,NA,TRBV10-1,TGCGCCAGCAGTGACTCCTCGGACCAGGGAGGAGAGACCCAGTACTTC,CASSDSSDQGGETQYF
TRBJ2-1,TRBD2,NA,TRBV29-1,TGCAGCGTTGAAGGGATAGCGGGAGAGCCTTTTCTAGATGAGCAGTTCTTC,CSVEGIAGEPFLDEQFF
TRBJ1-5,TRBD1,NA,TRBV19,TGTGCCAGTAGTTCTTCCGCCGGGACAGGGTGGTGGCCCCAGCATTTT,CASSSSAGTGWWPQHF
TRBJ2-3,NA,few,TRBV4-1,TGCGCCAGCAGCCAAGATCGACAGACTCTCACAGATACGCAGTATTTT,CASSQDRQTLTDTQYF
TRBJ2-7,NA,NA,TRBV7-9,TGTGCCAGCAGCTTACGGCGGAGCGGTCAAAGCTCCTACGAGCAGTACTTC,CASSLRRSGQSSYEQYF
TRBJ1-5,NA,NA,TRBV6-1,TGTGCCAGCAGTAAATTTCTGCAGCCCCAGCATTTT,CASSKFLQPQHF
TRBJ2-7,NA,NA,TRBV5-1,TGCGCCAGCAGCTTGGAGCCAGGCTCCTACGAGCAGTACTTC,CASSLEPGSYEQYF
TRBJ2-1,TRBD2,NA,TRBV11-2,TGTGCCAGCAGCTTAATCAGCGGGGGCAATGAGCAGTTCTTC,CASSLISGGNEQFF
TRBJ2-5,NA,NA,TRBV2,TGTGCCAGCAGGGAGAACTCGATCCCCCGGGAGACCCAGTACTTC,CASRENSIPRETQYF
TRBJ2-2,NA,NA,TRBV9,TGTGCCAGCAGCGTAGTCGGAGGGGACACCGGGGAGCTGTTTTTT,CASSVVGGDTGELFF
TRBJ2-7,TRBD1,NA,TRBV7-9,TGTGCCAGCAGCCCGACAGGGCGTGAGCAGTACTTC,CASSPTGREQYF
TRBJ2-1,TRBD2,once,TRBV10-3,TGTGCCATCAGGAGCTCGGGACTAGCGGGAAATGAGCAGTTCTTC,CAIRSSGLAGNEQFF
TRBJ1-1,NA,NA,TRBV5-1,TGCGCCAGCACCGGGGGGGGCCGGGTGAACACTGAAGCTTTCTTT,CASTGGGRVNTEAFF
TRBJ1-3,NA,NA,TRBV7-2,TGTGCCAGCAGCTCCCTACCCCCGGGACAAACTTCTGGAAACACCATATATTTT,CASSSLPPGQTSGNTIYF
TRBJ1-3,NA,NA,TRBV19,TGTGCCAGTAGTATTACAGGGAACTCTGGAAACACCATATATTTT,CASSITGNSGNTIYF
TRBJ2-7,TRBD2,NA,TRBV9,TGTGCCAGCAGCCCTGTAGCGGGGATATCCTACGAGCAGTACTTC,CASSPVAGISYEQYF
TRBJ2-7,TRBD1,once,TRBV27,TGTGCCAGCAGTCCAATGCTCGGACAGGCCTCGGAGCAGTACTTC,CASSPMLGQASEQYF
TRBJ2-2,TRBD2,NA,TRBV6-4,TGTGCCAGCAGTGCTGCGGGGGGCACCGGGGAGCTGTTTTTT,CASSAAGGTGELFF